Listed below are T cell receptor beta chains from one sample, sequenced in a study of cytomegalovirus exposure and HLA in healthy donors. The table came from immunoSEQ multiplex PCR; TCRdb's copy has only in-frame clones and leaves some out. Among 110,000 to 150,000 clones listed, roughly 84% were seen once. Sequenced sample: PBMCs. The receptor set was obtained from a boy younger than 10 in good health and CMV-seronegative. CDR3s include the opening cysteine and the closing phenylalanine or tryptophan. A D gene is named only where the DNA matches it firmly. Only part of the rows carry a size: once, few, many, or a class if the clone is expanded.

abundance	d_gene	v_gene	j_gene	CDR3aa	CDR3nt
once	.	TRBV5-1	TRBJ2-7	CASSSQQGPQGGQYF	TGCGCCAGCAGCTCCCAGCAGGGGCCCCAAGGTGGGCAGTACTTC
.	.	TRBV7-9	TRBJ2-7	CASSSGAYEQYF	TGTGCCAGCAGTAGCGGAGCCTACGAGCAGTACTTC
.	TRBD2	TRBV5-1	TRBJ2-7	CASSLIRGGHEQYF	TGCGCCAGCAGCTTGATCCGGGGGGGCCACGAGCAGTACTTC
.	TRBD2	TRBV5-4	TRBJ2-7	CASSLGLAGANEQYF	TGTGCCAGCAGCCTGGGACTAGCGGGAGCGAACGAGCAGTACTTC
.	TRBD1	TRBV28	TRBJ2-3	CASSTGQGRTDTQYF	TGTGCCAGCAGTACAGGACAGGGTCGCACAGATACGCAGTATTTT
.	.	TRBV25-1	TRBJ2-1	CASRTVGPYDEQFF	TGTGCCAGCAGGACGGTGGGGCCCTACGATGAGCAGTTCTTC
once	.	TRBV11-3	TRBJ2-7	CASSLDEGVEQYF	TGTGCCAGCAGCTTAGATGAAGGGGTCGAGCAGTACTTC
.	.	TRBV6-1	TRBJ1-3	CASSEATGIGNTIYF	TGTGCCAGCAGTGAAGCTACCGGGATTGGAAACACCATATATTTT
.	.	TRBV30	TRBJ1-1	CAWSIEANTEAFF	TGTGCCTGGAGTATAGAAGCGAACACTGAAGCTTTCTTT
.	.	TRBV19	TRBJ1-2	CASSISRGQGYGYTF	TGTGCCAGTAGTATAAGCAGGGGCCAGGGCTATGGCTACACCTTC
.	.	TRBV7-2	TRBJ2-7	CASSVSRDRTYEQYF	TGTGCCAGCAGCGTTAGCAGAGACAGGACCTACGAGCAGTACTTC
.	.	TRBV7-9	TRBJ2-1	CASSLLRYNEQFF	TGTGCCAGCAGTCTACTTCGGTACAATGAGCAGTTCTTC
.	.	TRBV19	TRBJ2-3	CATTIGGQGDTQYF	TGTGCCACCACTATCGGGGGGCAGGGGGATACGCAGTATTTT
.	.	TRBV18	TRBJ1-2	CASSPIGPGEHYTF	TGTGCCAGCTCACCAATCGGACCAGGGGAGCACTACACCTTC
.	.	TRBV2	TRBJ1-6	CASSPRTVNNSPLHF	TGTGCCAGCAGCCCCCGGACAGTTAATAATTCACCCCTCCACTTT
.	TRBD1	TRBV6-4	TRBJ2-1	CASSDGGQSSYNEQFF	TGTGCCAGCAGTGACGGGGGACAGAGCTCCTACAATGAGCAGTTCTTC
.	TRBD2	TRBV4-3	TRBJ2-2	CASSQDRSSGSFGGELFF	TGCGCCAGCAGCCAAGATCGCAGTAGCGGGAGTTTCGGCGGGGAGCTGTTTTTT
.	.	TRBV27	TRBJ1-1	CASSSAGGVGAFF	TGTGCCAGCAGTTCCGCGGGGGGGGTCGGAGCTTTCTTT
.	TRBD2	TRBV4-1	TRBJ2-1	CASSRGGLAGYNEQFF	TGCGCCAGCAGCCGGGGGGGACTAGCGGGCTACAATGAGCAGTTCTTC
.	TRBD2	TRBV7-3	TRBJ2-3	CASSWGTSGGQYF	TGTGCCAGCAGCTGGGGGACTAGCGGGGGGCAGTATTTT
.	.	TRBV4-1	TRBJ2-3	CASSHYIPGELADTQYF	TGCGCCAGCAGCCATTATATTCCGGGGGAATTGGCAGATACGCAGTATTTT
.	.	TRBV5-5	TRBJ1-2	CASSLKGEGLRGYTF	TGTGCCAGCAGCTTGAAAGGGGAGGGTTTGAGGGGCTACACCTTC
few	TRBD1	TRBV2	TRBJ2-7	CASSLEQGDYEQYF	TGTGCCAGCAGTCTGGAACAGGGGGACTACGAGCAGTACTTC
.	TRBD2	TRBV7-2	TRBJ2-5	CASSRAGVLETQYF	TGTGCCAGCAGCAGAGCGGGAGTTCTAGAGACCCAGTACTTC
.	.	TRBV27	TRBJ2-7	CASSLNKLAREQYF	TGTGCCAGCAGTTTGAACAAGCTAGCCCGCGAGCAGTACTTC
.	.	TRBV7-8	TRBJ2-7	CASSLAGSPSYEQYF	TGTGCCAGCAGCTTAGCGGGCTCCCCCTCCTACGAGCAGTACTTC
.	TRBD2	TRBV2	TRBJ2-3	CASRAGTSGRFDTQYF	TGTGCCAGCAGAGCCGGGACTAGCGGGAGATTTGATACGCAGTATTTT
.	.	TRBV11-2	TRBJ1-2	CASSLAGGGYTF	TGTGCCAGCAGCTTAGCCGGTGGTGGCTACACCTTC
.	.	TRBV5-4	TRBJ1-1	CASSQKAGLNTEAFF	TGTGCCAGCAGCCAGAAGGCGGGACTGAACACTGAAGCTTTCTTT
.	.	TRBV5-4	TRBJ1-5	CASSLEPRGNQPQHF	TGTGCCAGCAGCTTGGAGCCCCGGGGAAATCAGCCCCAGCATTTT
.	.	TRBV9	TRBJ2-7	CASSVGRTDNEQYF	TGTGCCAGCAGCGTAGGAAGGACAGACAACGAGCAGTACTTC
.	.	TRBV7-9	TRBJ2-3	CASSRPVPSTDTQYF	TGTGCCAGCTCGCGGCCTGTTCCTAGCACAGATACGCAGTATTTT
.	.	TRBV7-9	TRBJ2-1	CASSGRTGIHNEQFF	TGTGCCAGCAGCGGCCGGACGGGAATCCACAATGAGCAGTTCTTC